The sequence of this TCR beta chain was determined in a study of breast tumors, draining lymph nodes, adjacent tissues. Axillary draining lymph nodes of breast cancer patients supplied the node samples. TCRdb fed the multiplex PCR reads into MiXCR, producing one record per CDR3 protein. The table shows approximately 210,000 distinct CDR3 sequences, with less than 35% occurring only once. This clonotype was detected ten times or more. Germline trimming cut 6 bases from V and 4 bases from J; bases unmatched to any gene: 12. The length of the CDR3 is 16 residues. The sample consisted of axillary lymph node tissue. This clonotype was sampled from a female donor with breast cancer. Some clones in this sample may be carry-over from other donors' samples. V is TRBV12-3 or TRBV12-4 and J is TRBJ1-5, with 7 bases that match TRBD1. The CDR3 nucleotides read TGTGCCAGCAGCCTGACAGGGAGAGGAGGAAATCAGCCCCAGCATTTT. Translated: CASSLTGRGGNQPQHF.